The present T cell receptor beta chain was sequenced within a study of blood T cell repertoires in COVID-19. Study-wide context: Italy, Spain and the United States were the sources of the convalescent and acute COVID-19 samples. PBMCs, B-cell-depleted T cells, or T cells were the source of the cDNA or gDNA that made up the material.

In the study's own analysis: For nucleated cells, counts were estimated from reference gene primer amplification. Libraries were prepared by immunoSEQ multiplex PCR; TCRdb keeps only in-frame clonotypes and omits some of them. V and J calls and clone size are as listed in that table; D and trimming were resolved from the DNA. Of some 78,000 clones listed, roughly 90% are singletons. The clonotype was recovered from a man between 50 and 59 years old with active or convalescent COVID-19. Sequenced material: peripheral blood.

The chain's CDR3 is CASSARESSGSTDTQYF. The CDR3 DNA is TGTGCCAGCAGCGCCAGGGAATCGAGCGGGAGCACAGATACGCAGTATTTT. V gene TRBV9 combines with J gene TRBJ2-3, with D possibly TRBD2 on 6 matching bases. This CDR3 spans 17 amino acids. Germline-derived CDR1 and CDR2 are SGDLS and YYNGEE. Trimming cost V 3 bases and J 0 bases, with 17 bases left between them. Supplemented by reference TRBV9 and TRBJ2-3, the full variable domain reads DSGVTQTPKHLITATGQRVTLRCSPRSGDLSVYWYQQSLDQGLQFLIQYYNGEERAKGNILERFSAQQFPDLHSELNLSSLELGDSALYFCASSARESSGSTDTQYFGPGTRLTVL.